This TCR beta chain derives from a study of T cell repertoires in cytomegalovirus infection. Study details: From public TCR beta signatures came an indication of both CMV infection and matching HLA type. Points from the study as a whole: HLA-C-restricted CMV clonotypes gave the most frequent clonotype in two of eight donors. Cumulative public TCR beta family frequency identified carriers of CMV plus the relevant HLA.

This clonotype was recorded a few times. Its antigen is currently unknown. This CDR3 has 15 amino acids. The germline CDR1 and CDR2 sequences are SGHTA and FQGNSA. Trimming shortened V by 8 bases and J by 0 bases, and 14 bases separated the two germline ends. TCRdb itself ran the reads through MiXCR, one entry per CDR3 protein. The table lists some 700,000 distinct CDR3 sequences, 30% to 35% of them singletons. The sequencing used cultured PBMCs, collected from culture after CMV antigen stimulation. V is TRBV7-2 and J is TRBJ1-5; D uncertain. This receptor was taken from a human donor in good health (CMV status not recorded). Some clones in this sample may be carry-over from other donors' samples. In nucleotides, the CDR3 is TGTGCCAGCGCCCCCAAGTCCGGTAGCAATCAGCCCCAGCATTTT. Protein: CASAPKSGSNQPQHF. Using reference TRBV7-2 and TRBJ1-5 for the parts outside the CDR3, the full variable domain is GAGVSQSPSNKVTEKGKDVELRCDPISGHTALYWYRQSLGQGLEFLIYFQGNSAPDKSGLPSDRFSAERTGGSVSTLTIQRTQQEDSAVYLCASAPKSGSNQPQHFGDGTRLSIL.